This T cell receptor beta chain was observed in a study of shared clonotypes between healthy human individuals. Clones were sequenced by immunoSEQ multiplex PCR, and TCRdb holds only the in-frame ones, with some missing. The sample has millions of clones, 90% to 95% seen once. In regard to this clone: In the same sample, other DNA sequences code for this CDR3.

V was shortened by 11 bases and J by 0 bases, with 10 bases between the two germline ends. The CDR3 loop spans 13 amino acids. Germline CDR1 reads ENHRY; CDR2 reads SYGVKD. Source material: naive CD4+ T cells sorted from blood. Subset defined: CD45RA+ positively selected. This receptor was obtained from a man between 18 and 35 years old in good health. The V gene is TRBV10-3, the J gene TRBJ1-4; no definite D call. The CDR3 bases are TGTGCCGCCTCCGGGACAACTAATGAAAAACTGTTTTTT. Protein product: CAASGTTNEKLFF.